These T cell receptor beta chains were read from a single sample in a study of T cells in narcolepsy. Sequencing was performed with immunoSEQ multiplex PCR; in TCRdb, only in-frame clones are kept and a portion is missing. The profile shows about 35,000 clones, roughly 86% of them singletons. Sequencing was done on a sample of memory (CD45RA-) CD4+ T cells from blood. The source is a human donor in good health. The CDR3 runs from the conserved cysteine through the conserved F or W. The D gene is left open where the match is weak. Clone size is stated in some rows and not others, as once, few, many or a class when expanded.

TRBV5-1	TRBJ1-1	.	TRBD1	CASSLTGGTTEAFF	TGCGCCAGCAGCTTGACAGGGGGCACCACTGAAGCTTTCTTT
TRBV14	TRBJ1-1	few	.	CASSQVRSNTEAFF	TGTGCCAGCAGCCAAGTCAGGTCGAACACTGAAGCTTTCTTT
TRBV6-5	TRBJ1-5	.	TRBD1	CASSPQGNQPQHF	TGTGCCAGCAGTCCACAGGGGAATCAGCCCCAGCATTTT
TRBV7-6	TRBJ2-6	.	.	CATGRTGANVLTF	TGTGCCACGGGCCGGACTGGGGCCAACGTCCTGACTTTC
TRBV19	TRBJ2-1	.	TRBD2	CASSGTSGSYNEQFF	TGTGCCAGTAGTGGGACTAGCGGGAGTTACAATGAGCAGTTCTTC
TRBV2	TRBJ2-7	.	TRBD2	CASSNSGAGISYEQYF	TGTGCCAGCAGTAATAGCGGGGCGGGGATCTCCTACGAGCAGTACTTC
TRBV14	TRBJ2-7	.	.	CASGHVRTYEQYF	TGTGCCAGCGGCCACGTCCGAACCTACGAGCAGTACTTC
TRBV18	TRBJ1-6	once	.	CASSQPSGSYNSPLHF	TGTGCCAGCTCACAGCCCTCGGGATCCTATAATTCACCCCTCCACTTT
TRBV18	TRBJ2-3	.	.	CASSPGTEDTQYF	TGTGCCAGCTCACCCGGGACCGAAGATACGCAGTATTTT
TRBV2	TRBJ1-1	few	.	CASSEAAGSAFF	TGTGCCAGCAGTGAAGCGGCGGGATCGGCTTTCTTT
TRBV6-6	TRBJ2-3	.	.	CASSSRDSNTDTQYF	TGTGCCAGCAGCAGCCGGGACTCAAACACAGATACGCAGTATTTT
TRBV30	TRBJ1-4	.	.	CAWSTLRQGGEKLFF	TGTGCCTGGAGTACATTAAGGCAGGGAGGTGAAAAACTGTTTTTT
TRBV11-3	TRBJ2-2	.	TRBD1	CASSSITGQGGTGELFF	TGTGCCAGCAGCTCCATTACGGGACAGGGAGGAACCGGGGAGCTGTTTTTT
TRBV5-1	TRBJ1-2	few	.	CASSLGGGDNYGYTF	TGCGCCAGCAGCTTGGGGGGCGGAGATAACTATGGCTACACCTTC
TRBV18	TRBJ1-2	.	TRBD1	CASSRTGDYGYTF	TGTGCCAGCTCACGGACAGGGGACTATGGCTACACCTTC
TRBV5-5	TRBJ1-3	.	.	CASSGNRALSGNTIYF	TGTGCCAGCAGCGGGAACAGGGCTCTATCTGGAAACACCATATATTTT
TRBV13	TRBJ1-1	.	.	CASSHNTEAFF	TGTGCCAGCAGCCATAACACTGAAGCTTTCTTT
TRBV18	TRBJ2-7	.	.	CASSQDRGYEQYF	TGTGCCAGCTCCCAAGATCGAGGCTACGAGCAGTACTTC
TRBV6-5	TRBJ1-1	few	TRBD1	CASIHRGDTEAFF	TGTGCCAGCATTCACAGGGGGGACACTGAAGCTTTCTTT
TRBV6-5	TRBJ1-2	.	.	CASSPSYGYTF	TGTGCCAGCAGTCCTAGCTATGGCTACACCTTC
TRBV5-6	TRBJ1-4	.	.	CASSYPGQSEKLFF	TGTGCCAGCAGTTACCCGGGACAAAGCGAAAAACTGTTTTTT
TRBV12-5	TRBJ1-5	.	.	CASGSGPPGGLSNQPQHF	TGTGCTAGTGGATCCGGGCCCCCTGGGGGATTAAGCAATCAGCCCCAGCATTTT
TRBV30	TRBJ2-3	.	.	CACQRSDTDTQYF	TGTGCCTGCCAGCGGAGCGACACAGATACGCAGTATTTT
TRBV11-2	TRBJ2-3	.	TRBD2	CASSRRTSGGGDTQYF	TGTGCCAGCAGCCGAAGGACTAGCGGGGGGGGAGATACGCAGTATTTT
TRBV5-8	TRBJ1-2	.	TRBD1	CASSLGVRTGGNYGYTF	TGTGCCAGCAGCTTGGGCGTACGGACAGGGGGAAACTATGGCTACACCTTC
TRBV11-2	TRBJ1-2	.	.	CASSLVSLGGAGGYTF	TGTGCCAGCAGCTTAGTTTCGTTGGGGGGGGCTGGTGGCTACACCTTC
TRBV5-5	TRBJ1-4	.	.	CASSLGLGHEKLFF	TGTGCCAGCAGCTTGGGCCTTGGGCATGAAAAACTGTTTTTT
TRBV6-5	TRBJ1-3	.	.	CASKLGDGNTIYF	TGTGCCAGCAAACTGGGGGATGGAAACACCATATATTTT
TRBV10-3	TRBJ2-3	.	.	CAISESEVTDTQYF	TGTGCCATCAGTGAGTCAGAAGTCACAGATACGCAGTATTTT
TRBV7-9	TRBJ1-1	.	.	CASSPHGAEAFF	TGTGCCAGCAGCCCCCATGGGGCTGAAGCTTTCTTT
TRBV11-3	TRBJ1-2	.	.	CASSSGQRYGYTF	TGTGCCAGCAGCTCTGGACAGAGGTATGGCTACACCTTC
TRBV9	TRBJ2-3	.	TRBD2	CASSVELPSGRTGTDTQYF	TGTGCCAGCAGCGTAGAGTTGCCCAGCGGGAGGACGGGCACAGATACGCAGTATTTT
TRBV6-5	TRBJ2-3	.	.	CASNRAGSITDTQYF	TGTGCCAGTAATCGGGCAGGGAGCATCACAGATACGCAGTATTTT
TRBV5-4	TRBJ2-5	.	TRBD1	CASSLETDRGGETQYF	TGTGCCAGCAGCTTGGAAACGGACAGGGGGGGAGAGACCCAGTACTTC
TRBV6-1	TRBJ2-2	.	.	CASSEITGRRLAGELFF	TGTGCCAGCAGTGAAATTACAGGGAGAAGACTGGCCGGGGAGCTGTTTTTT
TRBV5-1	TRBJ1-2	.	TRBD1	CASSRGGGDGYGYTF	TGCGCCAGCAGTAGAGGAGGGGGCGATGGCTATGGCTACACCTTC
TRBV11-2	TRBJ2-5	.	TRBD2	CASSQQRGRETQYF	TGTGCCAGCAGCCAGCAGCGGGGCCGGGAGACCCAGTACTTC
TRBV27	TRBJ2-7	once	TRBD2	CASSPGTSGFSYEQYF	TGTGCCAGCAGTCCGGGGACTAGCGGGTTTTCCTACGAGCAGTACTTC
TRBV14	TRBJ1-1	few	TRBD1	CASSQTGDTEAFF	TGTGCCAGCTCCCAGACAGGGGACACTGAAGCTTTCTTT
TRBV29-1	TRBJ2-6	.	TRBD1	CSVPRTGSGASVLTF	TGCAGCGTCCCCAGGACAGGCTCTGGGGCCAGCGTCCTGACTTTC
TRBV6-1	TRBJ2-5	once	.	CASSENRAQETQYF	TGTGCCAGCAGTGAGAACAGGGCCCAAGAGACCCAGTACTTC
TRBV7-2	TRBJ2-1	.	.	CASSSGLFNEQFF	TGTGCCAGCAGCTCAGGACTATTCAATGAGCAGTTCTTC
TRBV7-8	TRBJ2-3	.	.	CASSTNTDTQYF	TGTGCCAGCAGCACAAACACGGATACGCAGTATTTT
TRBV10-3	TRBJ2-5	.	TRBD1	CAISRGQTGETQYF	TGTGCCATCAGCCGGGGACAGACGGGAGAGACCCAGTACTTC
TRBV7-8	TRBJ1-1	.	.	CASSPRDTLGTEAFF	TGTGCCAGCAGTCCTCGCGACACCCTGGGCACTGAAGCTTTCTTT
TRBV6-1	TRBJ2-2	.	.	CASRRAATGELFF	TGTGCCAGCAGGAGGGCCGCCACCGGGGAGCTGTTTTTT
TRBV15	TRBJ1-4	few	.	CATSRDGGATNEKLFF	TGTGCCACCAGCAGAGACGGTGGGGCAACTAATGAAAAACTGTTTTTT
TRBV2	TRBJ2-3	.	TRBD2	CASSELAGVADTQYF	TGTGCCAGCAGTGAACTAGCGGGAGTGGCAGATACGCAGTATTTT
TRBV5-1	TRBJ2-1	.	.	CASSNSGSPSHNEQFF	TGCGCCAGCAGCAATAGCGGCAGCCCCTCCCACAATGAGCAGTTCTTC
TRBV5-1	TRBJ1-1	.	.	CASRGSGTEAFF	TGCGCCAGCAGAGGGTCGGGGACTGAAGCTTTCTTT
TRBV5-6	TRBJ1-1	.	.	CASSSPWKGLGAFF	TGTGCCAGCAGCTCACCTTGGAAGGGGTTGGGGGCTTTCTTT